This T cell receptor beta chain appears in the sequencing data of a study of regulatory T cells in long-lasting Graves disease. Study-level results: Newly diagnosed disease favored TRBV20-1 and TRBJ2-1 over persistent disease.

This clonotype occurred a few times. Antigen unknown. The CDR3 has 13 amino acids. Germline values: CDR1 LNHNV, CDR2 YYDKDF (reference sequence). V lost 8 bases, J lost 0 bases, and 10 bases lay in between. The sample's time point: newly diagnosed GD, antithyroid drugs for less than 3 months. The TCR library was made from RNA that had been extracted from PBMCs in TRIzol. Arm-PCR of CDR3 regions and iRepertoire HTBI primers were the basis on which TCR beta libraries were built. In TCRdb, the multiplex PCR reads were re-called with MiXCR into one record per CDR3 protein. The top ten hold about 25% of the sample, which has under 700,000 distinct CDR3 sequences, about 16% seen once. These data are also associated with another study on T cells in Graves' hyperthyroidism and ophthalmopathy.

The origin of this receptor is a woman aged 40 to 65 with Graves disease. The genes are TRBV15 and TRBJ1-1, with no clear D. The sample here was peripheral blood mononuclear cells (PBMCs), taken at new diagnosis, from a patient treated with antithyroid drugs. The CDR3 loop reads CATARNLNTEAFF. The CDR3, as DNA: TGTGCCACCGCCAGAAACCTGAACACTGAAGCTTTCTTT.